This T cell receptor (beta chain) was found in a study of blood T cell repertoires in COVID-19. Study summary: COVID-19 samples, acute and convalescent, were from the United States, Italy and Spain. Nucleic acid was either cDNA or gDNA, and it came from T cells, B-cell-depleted T cells, or PBMCs.

In germline, CDR1 is SGDLS, CDR2 YYNGEE. Trimming stripped 0 bases from V and 4 bases from J, with 13 bases between. The CDR3 runs 15 residues. Methods used by the authors: Estimated nucleated cell counts came from reference gene primer amplification. The protocol was immunoSEQ multiplex PCR, while the TCRdb copy is restricted to in-frame clones and leaves out a portion. V, J and clone size are those of that table, while D and trimming were read from the DNA. The sample holds some 37,000 clones, over 70% seen once. This sequence joins TRBV9 and TRBJ1-2; D call uncertain. The source is a woman in her seventies with acute or convalescent COVID-19. What was sequenced was peripheral blood. The CDR3 coding sequence is TGTGCCAGCAGCGTAGGGAGAGGTGGAGGCTATGGCTACACCTTC. Its protein product is CASSVGRGGGYGYTF.